This T cell receptor (beta chain) was captured in a study of blood T cell repertoires in COVID-19. Study at large: Collection of acute and convalescent COVID-19 samples took place in the United States, Italy and Spain.

Residents of 20 to 25 US areas, aged about 18 to 89 years, made up the participants. Assignments of participants to cohorts depended upon their own reported clinical history. Trimming shortened V by 0 bases and J by 7 bases, and 16 bases separated the two germline ends. Germline CDR1 LNHNV, CDR2 YYDKDF (reference sequence). This CDR3 comprises 17 residues. Sequenced by immunoSEQ multiplex PCR; TCRdb stores in-frame clones only, minus some. The repertoire includes some 390,000 clones, around 87% of them detected once, and 1% to 1.3% sits in the top ten. Sequencing used PBMCs or T cells enriched from blood (not recorded which). This clonotype was sampled from a man aged 30 to 39 who had recovered from COVID-19. This chain links TRBV15 with TRBJ1-6, with D possibly matching TRBD1 (5 bases). This CDR3 reads CATSRDRTEGANSPLHF. CDR3 sequence (DNA): TGTGCCACCAGCAGAGATCGGACGGAAGGGGCGAATTCACCCCTCCACTTT.